The clone carrying this T cell receptor beta chain was seen only a few times. Its antigen is unknown. These data originate in a study of T cell repertoires in cytomegalovirus infection. Findings and limits, study-wide: Of the TCR beta families, the public ones yielded a cumulative frequency that identified carriers of CMV plus the relevant HLA.

Trimming took 0 bases from V and 3 from J, leaving 9 bases between them. The CDR3 is 15 residues long. Germline CDR1 and CDR2: MDHEN and SYDVKM. TCRdb analysed the reads with MiXCR anew, one entry per CDR3 protein. The repertoire has around 740,000 distinct CDR3 sequences, 35% of them found once; the top ten carry around 2.6%. The sample taken for sequencing was PBMCs. The sequence came from a human donor in good health (CMV status not recorded). Some clones in this sample may be carry-over from other donors' samples. The V and J genes are TRBV28 and TRBJ2-1; D may be TRBD1 (5 bases). The CDR3 is CASSLWADSYNEQFF. DNA for the CDR3: TGTGCCAGCAGTTTATGGGCCGACAGCTACAATGAGCAGTTCTTC.